The clone carrying this T cell receptor (beta chain) has ten or more counts. Looked up from germline, CDR1 is MNHNS and CDR2 is SASEGT. CDR3 length: 13 amino acids. With 2 bases removed from V and 8 bases from J, the gap between germline ends came to 10 bases. These data are taken from a study of T cells in Graves' hyperthyroidism and ophthalmopathy. The TCR beta CDR3 regions underwent amplification using RNA transcripts as the source. In the first-round RT-PCR of the TCR CDR3, the HTBI primer set was used. TCRdb reprocessed the multiplex PCR reads via MiXCR and lists one record per CDR3 protein. The sample lists hundreds of thousands of distinct CDR3 sequences, approximately 15% seen once, with roughly 25% in the top ten.

The clonotype comes from a woman younger than 45 with Graves' hyperthyroidism. The chain carries TRBV6-1 and TRBJ2-1; unclear D gene. The specimen sequenced was blood. The CDR3: CASSEISVYEQFF. The CDR3 coding sequence is TGTGCCAGCAGTGAAATAAGTGTATATGAGCAGTTCTTC.